The rows below give T cell receptor beta chains drawn from one sample of a study of cytomegalovirus exposure and HLA in healthy donors. Measured with immunoSEQ multiplex PCR; TCRdb has only the in-frame clones, and not every one. The sample holds under 250,000 clones; over 80% are singletons and the top ten take 10%. Sample: PBMCs. All receptors derive from a woman aged 45-65 years in good health and CMV-seropositive. Both conserved end residues are part of each CDR3. The D gene is left open where the match is weak. The listing skips clone size in some rows; elsewhere it reads once, few, many or a size class.

j_call: TRBJ2-1
v_call: TRBV29-1
d_call: -
clone_size: once
cdr3_aa: CSVEGGGPKNEQFF
cdr3_nt: TGCAGCGTTGAAGGGGGGGGGCCGAAAAATGAGCAGTTCTTC

j_call: TRBJ1-6
v_call: TRBV19
d_call: -
clone_size: -
cdr3_aa: CASSRTLLSSYNSPLHF
cdr3_nt: TGTGCCAGTAGTCGCACCTTACTGAGCTCCTATAATTCACCCCTCCACTTT

j_call: TRBJ1-6
v_call: TRBV2
d_call: -
clone_size: -
cdr3_aa: CASSENRGGSNSPLHF
cdr3_nt: TGTGCCAGCAGTGAAAATCGCGGCGGTTCAAATTCACCCCTCCACTTT

j_call: TRBJ1-1
v_call: TRBV19
d_call: TRBD1
clone_size: -
cdr3_aa: CASTRLTGGTEAFF
cdr3_nt: TGTGCCAGTACCCGCTTGACAGGGGGCACTGAAGCTTTCTTT

j_call: TRBJ1-1
v_call: TRBV7-9
d_call: -
clone_size: -
cdr3_aa: CASSPPTGPNTEAFF
cdr3_nt: TGTGCCAGCAGCCCCCCCACAGGGCCTAACACTGAAGCTTTCTTT

j_call: TRBJ1-5
v_call: TRBV7-2
d_call: -
clone_size: -
cdr3_aa: CASSIDRVVGNQPQHF
cdr3_nt: TGTGCCAGCAGCATCGACAGAGTGGTAGGCAATCAGCCCCAGCATTTT

j_call: TRBJ1-1
v_call: TRBV6-5
d_call: -
clone_size: -
cdr3_aa: CASSYGGGTEAFF
cdr3_nt: TGTGCCAGCAGTTACGGGGGGGGAACTGAAGCTTTCTTT

j_call: TRBJ1-3
v_call: TRBV28
d_call: -
clone_size: -
cdr3_aa: CASSLPGTATGNTIYF
cdr3_nt: TGTGCCAGCAGTTTACCCGGGACTGCTACCGGAAACACCATATATTTT

j_call: TRBJ1-2
v_call: TRBV5-6
d_call: -
clone_size: -
cdr3_aa: CASSLRGGYSLGYTF
cdr3_nt: TGTGCCAGCAGCTTGAGGGGGGGGTATAGTCTCGGCTACACCTTC

j_call: TRBJ1-1
v_call: TRBV19
d_call: TRBD1
clone_size: once
cdr3_aa: CASSIGTENTEAFF
cdr3_nt: TGTGCCAGTAGTATCGGGACAGAAAACACTGAAGCTTTCTTT

j_call: TRBJ1-6
v_call: TRBV14
d_call: -
clone_size: -
cdr3_aa: CASSQTRGSHSPLHF
cdr3_nt: TGTGCCAGCAGCCAGACCCGGGGTAGTCATTCACCCCTCCACTTT

j_call: TRBJ2-1
v_call: TRBV4-2
d_call: TRBD2
clone_size: -
cdr3_aa: CASSPSGNYNEQFF
cdr3_nt: TGTGCCAGCAGCCCGAGCGGGAACTACAATGAGCAGTTCTTC

j_call: TRBJ2-5
v_call: TRBV18
d_call: -
clone_size: -
cdr3_aa: CASSPKSPGANEETQYF
cdr3_nt: TGTGCCAGCTCACCAAAGAGCCCAGGGGCGAACGAAGAGACCCAGTACTTC

j_call: TRBJ2-1
v_call: TRBV5-1
d_call: -
clone_size: -
cdr3_aa: CASSLDGSSYNEQFF
cdr3_nt: TGCGCCAGCAGCTTGGATGGTAGCTCCTACAATGAGCAGTTCTTC

j_call: TRBJ1-1
v_call: TRBV21-1
d_call: -
clone_size: -
cdr3_aa: CASSSRQDTEAFF
cdr3_nt: TGTGCCAGCAGCTCTCGACAGGACACTGAAGCTTTCTTT